The T cell receptor (beta chain) under discussion was sequenced for a study of blood T cells in healthy people across ages. Study-wide background: Per two T cells, about one barcoded beta molecule was captured through template switching. Findings and limits, study-wide: Comparison with aged donors showed that long-lived donors had more naive CD4+ cells and higher diversity.

A second PCR, run for about 6 to 11 cycles, used a sample-barcoded 5' primer plus a J-beta primer mix. TCRdb reanalysed the 5' RACE reads using MiXCR and keeps one entry per CDR3 protein. The repertoire holds about 640,000 distinct CDR3 sequences, with 58% as singletons. Germline CDR1 SEHNR, CDR2 FQNEAQ (reference sequence). With 1 base removed from V and 10 bases from J, the gap between germline ends came to 1 base. This CDR3 has 10 residues. In its sample, this clonotype was seen a few times. Its antigen is not identified. This chain uses TRBV7-9 with TRBJ2-2; D is uncertain. The sequencing input was blood. The clonotype originates from a man in his 60s in good health. Written as DNA, the CDR3 is TGTGCCAGCAGCTTAGAGGAGCTGTTTTTT. Translated: CASSLEELFF. The variable domain in full, with the rest retrieved from reference TRBV7-9 and TRBJ2-2, is DTGVSQNPRHKITKRGQNVTFRCDPISEHNRLYWYRQTLGQGPEFLTYFQNEAQLEKSRLLSDRFSAERPKGSFSTLEIQRTEQGDSAMYLCASSLEELFFGEGSRLTVL.